The source of this T cell receptor (beta chain) is a study of technical replicates of blood from a handful of donors. Sequencing used immunoSEQ multiplex PCR; TCRdb keeps in-frame clones, though not all of them. The top ten hold approximately 0.25% of the sample, which has under 100,000 clones, about 94% seen once. Deletions cut 4 bases from V and 1 base from J, with 13 bases between. The V gene's germline CDR1 is MGHRA and CDR2 YSYEKL. The CDR3 loop spans 16 amino acids. Material: T cells isolated from PBMCs. V usage is TRBV4-1 and J usage is TRBJ2-2, with D tentatively TRBD1 (6 bases). This receptor was identified in a human donor in good health. CDR3 residues: CASSLRQVLNTGELFF. The CDR3 coding sequence is TGCGCCAGCAGCCTGAGACAGGTTTTGAACACCGGGGAGCTGTTTTTT.